This TCR beta chain was found in a study of T cell repertoires in cytomegalovirus infection. About the research overall: Recently described HLA-C-restricted plus well-studied HLA-B-restricted CMV epitopes were used. Through public TCR beta signatures, both CMV infection and matching HLA type were indicated. Study-wide results and caveats: Pooled public TCR beta family frequency picked out CMV carriers with the relevant HLA.

Remarks on this clonotype: Antigen unknown.

Germline-derived CDR1 and CDR2 are SNHLY and FYNNEI. Trimming cost V 0 bases and J 6 bases, with 19 bases left between them. The CDR3 sequence is 17 residues long. MiXCR, applied by TCRdb to the reads, yields one record per CDR3 protein. The sample lists around 800,000 distinct CDR3 sequences; 30% to 35% were seen once. The specimen was cultured CD8+ T cells from PBMCs, collected from culture after CMV antigen stimulation. The receptor was isolated from a human donor in good health (CMV status not recorded). Some clones in this sample may be carry-over from other donors' samples. The gene calls are TRBV2 and TRBJ2-3; possibly TRBD2 for D (6 bases). The DNA of the CDR3 is TGTGCCAGCAGTGAAGCGGGCGGGGTGGGTCTTTGGGATACGCAGTATTTT. Translating it yields CASSEAGGVGLWDTQYF.